These 30 T cell receptor beta chains originate from one sample sequenced in a study of radiotherapy plus CTLA-4 blockade in lung cancer. Method: immunoSEQ multiplex PCR; TCRdb's copy keeps in-frame clones and lacks some. The sample comprises 90,000 to 95,000 clones, about 80% of which are singletons, and around 0.79% rests with the top ten. This specimen was peripheral blood, taken from a patient treated with radiotherapy plus ipilimumab. Receptor source: a human donor with non-small cell lung cancer who had stable disease on radiotherapy plus ipilimumab.

This sequence joins TRBV10-1 and TRBJ2-1; no firm D call. This CDR3 region has 13 residues. Looked up from germline, CDR1 is WNHNN and CDR2 is SYGVQD (reference sequence). V lost 3 bases and J lost 8, with 11 bases in between. Here the CDR3 reads CASSDPPGYEQFF. CDR3 nucleotides: TGCGCCAGCAGTGATCCCCCGGGTTATGAGCAGTTCTTC.

The CDR3 spells CASSSGLAGGLGQYF. CDR3 nucleotides: TGTGCCAGCAGCTCGGGACTAGCGGGGGGGCTAGGGCAGTATTTT. The chain links TRBV11-2 to TRBJ2-3; 16 bases fit TRBD2. Unmatched junction bases numbered 6, after V lost 4 bases and J lost 11 bases. There are 15 residues in the CDR3. Germline-derived CDR1 and CDR2 are SGHAT and FQNNGV.

The chain carries TRBV5-4 and TRBJ2-7; TRBD2 aligns across 10 bases. This CDR3 spans 14 amino acids. Germline loops: CDR1 SGHNT, CDR2 YYREEE (reference sequence). The V gene end was trimmed by 3 bases and the J gene end by 4 bases; junction bases not matched to a gene: 4. The CDR3 nucleotides read TGTGCCAGCAGCTCTAGCGGGAGAGCGTACGAGCAGTACTTC. It specifies CASSSSGRAYEQYF.

V gene TRBV5-1 combines with J gene TRBJ1-1, with TRBD1 matching over 8 bases. Germline V gives CDR1 SGHRS, CDR2 YFSETQ. This CDR3 is 14 amino acids long. The ends lost 4 bases at V and 4 bases at J; junction bases unmatched: 6. For the CDR3, the DNA is TGCGCCAGCAGCACGGGACAGGTAGTCACTGAAGCTTTCTTT. Amino acid sequence: CASSTGQVVTEAFF.

The rearrangement uses TRBV6-6 and TRBJ2-4; unclear D gene. The V gene lost 0 bases and the J gene lost 16 bases, with 16 bases spanning the gap. The CDR3 has 13 residues. The germline gives CDR1 MNHNY, CDR2 SVGAGI (reference sequence). CDR3 in amino acids: CASSYSIWVPLYF. The CDR3 DNA reads as TGTGCCAGCAGTTACTCGATATGGGTCCCGCTCTACTTC.

The V and J genes are TRBV19 and TRBJ1-1, with 7 bases identical to TRBD1. The ends lost 1 base at V and 8 bases at J; junction bases unmatched: 13. Germline-derived CDR1 and CDR2 are LNHDA and SQIVND (reference sequence). The CDR3 extends over 16 amino acids. CDR3: CASSIAPPKGAGEAFF. CDR3 in DNA: TGTGCCAGTAGTATAGCCCCACCAAAGGGGGCAGGCGAAGCTTTCTTT.

This clone has just a few counts. V and J are TRBV18 and TRBJ1-6; 7 positions match TRBD1. V lost 3 bases and J lost 5; bases outside the gene matches: 1. The CDR3 length is 14 residues. Germline V lookup: CDR1 KGHSH, CDR2 LQKENI. The DNA for the CDR3 is TGTGCCAGCTCACCCCAGGGGGATAATTCACCCCTCCACTTT. Amino acid sequence: CASSPQGDNSPLHF.

The rearrangement uses TRBV28 and TRBJ1-5; perhaps TRBD1 as D (5 bases). The CDR3 consists of 12 residues. Trimming took off 2 bases at V and 9 bases at J, with 8 bases between the two ends. Germline CDR1 and CDR2: MDHEN and SYDVKM. Here the CDR3 DNA reads TGTGCCAGCAGTTTACCGGGGCGGCCCCAGCATTTT. This codes for CASSLPGRPQHF.

Concerning this clone itself: The junction does not match germline at one end; this may be a read error. This CDR3 is also generated by other DNA sequences in the sample. This sequence joins TRBV9 and TRBJ1-5; D might be TRBD1 (5 bases). From germline, CDR1 is SGDLS and CDR2 YYNGEE. The CDR3 totals 17 residues. The CDR3 bases are TGCGCCAGCAGCCCGAAGACACGGGGGTATTGCAATCAGCCCCAGCATTTT. This encodes CASSPKTRGYCNQPQHF. The full variable domain, in which reference TRBV9 and TRBJ1-5 provide the parts outside the CDR3, is DSGVTQTPKHLITATGQRVTLRCSPRSGDLSVYWYQQSLDQGLQFLIQYYNGEERAKGNILERFSAQQFPDLHSELNLSSLELGDSALYFCASSPKTRGYCNQPQHFGDGTRLSIL.

The chain carries TRBV30 and TRBJ1-1, with 10 bases that match TRBD1. The germline gives CDR1 GTSNPN, CDR2 SVGIG (reference sequence). This CDR3 has 14 amino acids. V lost 3 bases to trimming and J lost 8 bases; unmatched junction nucleotides: 9. The CDR3 DNA reads TGTGCCTGGAGAATTACCGGGACAGGGGCCGAAGCTTTCTTT. This sequence encodes CAWRITGTGAEAFF.

The rearrangement links TRBV30 to TRBJ1-6, with D perhaps matching TRBD1 (6 bases). Trimming cost V 3 bases and J 2 bases, with 8 bases left between them. Germline V CDR1 and CDR2: GTSNPN, SVGIG (reference sequence). CDR3 length: 14 amino acids. In DNA, the CDR3 is TGTGCCTGGAGAGGGGGAACCTATAATTCACCCCTCCACTTT. The encoded protein is CAWRGGTYNSPLHF.

For the CDR3, the DNA is TGTGCCAGCAGTGCATCAGAGGCAACTAATGAAAAACTGTTTTTT. It yields the protein CASSASEATNEKLFF. This rearrangement joins TRBV28 to TRBJ1-4; D unclear. CDR1 MDHEN and CDR2 SYDVKM come from the germline V gene. Deletions cut 5 bases from V and 0 bases from J, with 10 bases between. The CDR3 sequence is 15 residues long.

This clone came up once. This chain links TRBV30 with TRBJ1-5; no clear D gene. The CDR3 loop spans 13 amino acids. Germline lookup yields CDR1 GTSNPN and CDR2 SVGIG (reference sequence). V was pared by 4 bases and J by 0 bases, with 7 bases between. The CDR3 reads CAWNTYSNQPQHF. Here the CDR3 DNA reads TGTGCCTGGAACACTTATAGCAATCAGCCCCAGCATTTT.

The V and J genes are TRBV28 and TRBJ2-7; TRBD1 matches 9 bases. V was pared by 2 bases and J by 12 bases, with 8 bases of the junction left unmatched. The germline V gene encodes CDR1 MDHEN and CDR2 SYDVKM. This CDR3 spans 13 amino acids. Written as DNA, the CDR3 is TGTGCCAGCAGTTTACGGGGACAGGGTCCCTTGTACTTC. Translation gives CASSLRGQGPLYF.

The chain employs TRBV7-9 and TRBJ1-4; TRBD1 might be the D (6 bases). Germline CDR1 reads SEHNR; CDR2 reads FQNEAQ (reference sequence). The CDR3 runs 15 residues. Trimming removed 3 bases at V and 8 bases at J, with 16 bases between. The CDR3 DNA follows: TGTGCCAGCAGCTTCGATGCGGGGGCCGAGGAAAAACTGTTTTTT. Translation: CASSFDAGAEEKLFF.

The chain recombines TRBV11-1 with TRBJ2-7; TRBD1 matches 8 bases. Germline CDR1 SGHAT, CDR2 FQDESV (reference sequence). The trim removed 8 bases at V and 3 bases at J, leaving 0 bases unmatched. The CDR3 totals 11 residues. The CDR3 DNA reads as TGTGCCAGCGGGACAGGCTACGAGCAGTACTTC. Residues: CASGTGYEQYF.

The chain has TRBV28 and TRBJ2-7, with D unresolved. CDR3 length equals 14 residues. Deletions cut 2 bases from V and 2 bases from J, with 10 bases between. Germline lookup yields CDR1 MDHEN and CDR2 SYDVKM. The CDR3 DNA follows: TGTGCCAGCAGTTTACTCCAGGTAGCCTACGAGCAGTACTTC. It encodes CASSLLQVAYEQYF.

The rearrangement links TRBV28 to TRBJ2-5, with TRBD2 identical over 8 bases. The CDR3 totals 16 residues. J gave up 2 bases and V 5 bases, and 10 bases lay outside the gene matches. Germline V gene data show CDR1 as MDHEN and CDR2 as SYDVKM. The DNA for the CDR3 is TGTGCCAGCAGTCTTGTGGGGACTAGGACGCAAGAGACCCAGTACTTC. This codes for CASSLVGTRTQETQYF.

The table lists this clone with a few counts. The chain uses TRBV28 and TRBJ1-4; the D gene is possibly TRBD1 (5 bases). This CDR3 comprises 17 residues. The V and J ends lost 2 bases and 1 base respectively, with 14 bases between them. Germline-derived CDR1 and CDR2 are MDHEN and SYDVKM. The CDR3 loop reads CASSLIRSGLTNEKLFF. The CDR3 DNA sequence: TGTGCCAGCAGTTTAATCCGGTCAGGGCTAACTAATGAAAAACTGTTTTTT.

The chain carries TRBV28 and TRBJ1-4; 9 positions agree with TRBD1. V was pared by 6 bases and J by 6 bases, with 11 bases of the junction left unmatched. CDR1 is MDHEN, CDR2 SYDVKM, per germline. The length of the CDR3 is 16 residues. The CDR3 DNA is TGTGCCAGCAGCCCGACCGGGACAGGGAACTATGAAAAACTGTTTTTT. This translates into CASSPTGTGNYEKLFF.

This chain links TRBV7-9 with TRBJ2-1; 9 bases align to TRBD1. Germline V gives CDR1 SEHNR, CDR2 FQNEAQ (reference sequence). V was pared by 5 bases and J by 2 bases, with 7 bases of the junction left unmatched. The CDR3 is made up of 16 amino acids. The CDR3 protein is CASSARDRVPYNEQFF. Written as DNA, the CDR3 is TGTGCCAGCAGCGCCCGGGACAGGGTCCCCTACAATGAGCAGTTCTTC.

The chain joins TRBV6-5 to TRBJ2-7; D call uncertain. Trimming took 5 bases from V and 3 from J, leaving 5 bases between them. Germline V gene data show CDR1 as MNHEY and CDR2 as SVGAGI. This CDR3 is built from 11 residues. CDR3 nucleotides: TGTGCCAGCAGTCCCGACTACGAGCAGTACTTC. Amino acid sequence: CASSPDYEQYF.

The DNA of the CDR3 is TGCAGCGTTAGGCAGGACCCCTACGAGCAGTACTTC. This encodes CSVRQDPYEQYF. V is TRBV29-1 and J is TRBJ2-7; D remains unclear. Germline CDR1 is SQVTM and CDR2 is ANQGSEA. V lost 5 bases, J lost 2 bases, and 10 bases lay in between. The CDR3 spans 12 residues.

V usage is TRBV7-2 and J usage is TRBJ2-5; 7 bases agree with TRBD1. CDR3 size: 15 residues. Trimming cost V 1 base and J 1 base; bases outside gene matches: 3. The germline V gene encodes CDR1 SGHTA and CDR2 FQGNSA. This CDR3 reads CASSLDRGSQETQYF. CDR3 DNA sequence: TGTGCCAGCAGCTTAGACAGGGGTAGCCAAGAGACCCAGTACTTC. The full variable domain, with the rest looked up from reference TRBV7-2 and TRBJ2-5, is GAGVSQSPSNKVTEKGKDVELRCDPISGHTALYWYRQSLGQGLEFLIYFQGNSAPDKSGLPSDRFSAERTGGSVSTLTIQRTQQEDSAVYLCASSLDRGSQETQYFGPGTRLLVL.

The chain uses TRBV7-8 and TRBJ2-5, with 7 bases matching TRBD2. Near its end, the DNA agrees better with TRBJ2-7, so the J call may be wrong. The germline V gene encodes CDR1 SGHVS and CDR2 FQNEAQ. The CDR3 runs 14 residues. CDR3 protein: CASRSREGAYEQYF. For the CDR3, the DNA is TGTGCCAGCAGGTCGAGGGAGGGTGCGTACGAGCAGTACTTC.

This clone was seen only a few times. The rearrangement uses TRBV11-2 and TRBJ2-7; D is unclear. Trimming took off 5 bases at V and 7 bases at J, with 15 bases between the two ends. The germline V gene has CDR1 SGHAT and CDR2 FQNNGV. This CDR3 has 13 amino acids. CDR3 in amino acids: CASSPVAAEEQYF. The CDR3 nucleotides are TGTGCCAGCAGCCCGGTGGCTGCCGAAGAGCAGTACTTC.

This clone was seen a handful of times. V usage is TRBV30 and J usage is TRBJ2-3; tentative D call: TRBD1 (6 bases). From germline, CDR1 is GTSNPN and CDR2 SVGIG (reference sequence). The CDR3 contains 12 residues. Trimming pared 4 bases from V and 9 bases from J, leaving 14 bases between. CDR3 amino acids: CAWNSPRGTQYF. Written as DNA, the CDR3 is TGTGCCTGGAATAGCCCAAGGGGGACGCAGTATTTT.

The J gene is TRBJ2-5, the V gene TRBV6-6, with D perhaps TRBD2 (5 bases). V shed 7 bases and J shed 3 bases, with 15 bases lying between them. The germline gives CDR1 MNHNY, CDR2 SVGAGI (reference sequence). This CDR3 spans 14 amino acids. CDR3 in amino acids: CASNSAGLKETQYF. For the CDR3, the DNA is TGTGCCAGCAATTCGGCGGGCCTAAAAGAGACCCAGTACTTC.

V is TRBV5-5 and J is TRBJ2-3; 7 nucleotides line up with TRBD2. This CDR3 region has 16 residues. Trimming removed 4 bases from V and 1 base from J; junction bases left unmatched: 9. Germline-derived CDR1 and CDR2 are SGHKS and YYEKEE (reference sequence). The CDR3 bases are TGTGCCAGCAGCGCCCCCAGCGGGACTGGCACAGATACGCAGTATTTT. Protein product: CASSAPSGTGTDTQYF.

The chain joins TRBV7-9 to TRBJ1-1; D uncertain. Germline values: CDR1 SEHNR, CDR2 FQNEAQ (reference sequence). The CDR3 is made up of 10 amino acids. Trimming removed 10 bases from V and 0 bases from J, with 3 bases in between. CDR3 in DNA: TGTGCCATCCTGAACACTGAAGCTTTCTTT. As protein: CAILNTEAFF.